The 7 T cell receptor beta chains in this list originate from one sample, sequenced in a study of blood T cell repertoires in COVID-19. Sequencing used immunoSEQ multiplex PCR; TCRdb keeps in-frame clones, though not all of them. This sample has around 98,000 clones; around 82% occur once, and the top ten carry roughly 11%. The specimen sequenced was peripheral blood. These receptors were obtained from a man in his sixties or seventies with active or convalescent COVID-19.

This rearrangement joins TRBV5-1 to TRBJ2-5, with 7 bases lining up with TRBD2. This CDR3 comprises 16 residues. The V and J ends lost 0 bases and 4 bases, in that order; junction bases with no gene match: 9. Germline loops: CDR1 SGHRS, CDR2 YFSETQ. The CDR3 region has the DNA TGCGCCAGCAGCTTGGGGGGGACTACCTTTGGAGAGACCCAGTACTTC. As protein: CASSLGGTTFGETQYF.

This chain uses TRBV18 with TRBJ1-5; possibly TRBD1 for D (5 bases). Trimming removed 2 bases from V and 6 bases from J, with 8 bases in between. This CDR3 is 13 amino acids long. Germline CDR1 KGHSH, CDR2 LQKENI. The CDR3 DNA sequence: TGTGCCAGCTCACCAGCGGGGGTTCAGCCCCAGCATTTT. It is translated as CASSPAGVQPQHF.

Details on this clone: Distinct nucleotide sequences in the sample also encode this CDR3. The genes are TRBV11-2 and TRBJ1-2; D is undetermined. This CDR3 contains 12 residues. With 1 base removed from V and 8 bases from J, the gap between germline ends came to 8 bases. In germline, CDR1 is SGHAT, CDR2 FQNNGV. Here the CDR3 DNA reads TGTGCCAGCAGCTTAGGCGGGGTCGGCTACACCTTC. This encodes CASSLGGVGYTF. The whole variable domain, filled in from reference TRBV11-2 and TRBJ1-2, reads EAGVAQSPRYKIIEKRQSVAFWCNPISGHATLYWYQQILGQGPKLLIQFQNNGVVDDSQLPKDRFSAERLKGVDSTLKIQPAKLEDSAVYLCASSLGGVGYTFGSGTRLTVV.

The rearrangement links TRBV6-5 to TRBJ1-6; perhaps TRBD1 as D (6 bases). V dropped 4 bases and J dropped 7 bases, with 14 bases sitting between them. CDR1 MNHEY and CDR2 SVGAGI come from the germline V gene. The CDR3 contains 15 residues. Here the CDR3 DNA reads TGTGCCAGCAGTTCTCAGGGGCTTCGGAATTCACCCCTCCACTTT. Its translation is CASSSQGLRNSPLHF.

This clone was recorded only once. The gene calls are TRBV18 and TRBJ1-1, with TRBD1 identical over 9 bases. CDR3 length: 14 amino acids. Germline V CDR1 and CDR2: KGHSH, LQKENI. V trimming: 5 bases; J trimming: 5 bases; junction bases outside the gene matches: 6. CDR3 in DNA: TGTGCCAGCTCAGCGACAGGGGGGGAGACTGAAGCTTTCTTT. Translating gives CASSATGGETEAFF.

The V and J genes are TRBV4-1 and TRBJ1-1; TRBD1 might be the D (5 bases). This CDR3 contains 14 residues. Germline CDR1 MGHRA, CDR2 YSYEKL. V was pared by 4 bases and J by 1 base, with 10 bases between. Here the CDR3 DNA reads TGCGCCAGCAGCCCCGAAACAGGGAACACTGAAGCTTTCTTT. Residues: CASSPETGNTEAFF.

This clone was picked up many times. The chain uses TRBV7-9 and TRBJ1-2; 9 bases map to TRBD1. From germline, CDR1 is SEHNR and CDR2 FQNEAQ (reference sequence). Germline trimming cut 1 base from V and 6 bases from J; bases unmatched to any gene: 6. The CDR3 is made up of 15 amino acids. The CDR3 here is CASSLVGTGRDGYTF. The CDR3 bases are TGTGCCAGCAGCTTAGTTGGGACAGGGCGGGATGGCTACACCTTC.